Described below is a single T cell receptor (beta chain) sequence and its context. This CDR3 comprises 16 residues. Trimming removed 6 bases from V and 2 bases from J; junction bases left unmatched: 7. Germline loops: CDR1 SNHLY, CDR2 FYNNEI. The data belong to a study of blood T cell repertoires in COVID-19. Study context: Nucleic acid was either cDNA or gDNA, and it came from T cells, B-cell-depleted T cells, or PBMCs.

Authors' processing steps: How many nucleated cells were present was estimated from reference gene primer amplification. Produced via immunoSEQ multiplex PCR; TCRdb's table is partial and in-frame only. V, J and clone size reflect that table, while D and trimming were determined from the DNA. Of just over 75,000 clones listed, approximately 90% are singletons. The sequenced material came from peripheral blood. This rearrangement joins TRBV2 to TRBJ2-3; 11 nucleotides align to TRBD2. The receptor's source is a woman older than 75 with active or convalescent COVID-19. In nucleotides, the CDR3 is TGTGCCAGCAGCCTGGGACTAGCGGTTTACACAGATACGCAGTATTTT. This encodes CASSLGLAVYTDTQYF.